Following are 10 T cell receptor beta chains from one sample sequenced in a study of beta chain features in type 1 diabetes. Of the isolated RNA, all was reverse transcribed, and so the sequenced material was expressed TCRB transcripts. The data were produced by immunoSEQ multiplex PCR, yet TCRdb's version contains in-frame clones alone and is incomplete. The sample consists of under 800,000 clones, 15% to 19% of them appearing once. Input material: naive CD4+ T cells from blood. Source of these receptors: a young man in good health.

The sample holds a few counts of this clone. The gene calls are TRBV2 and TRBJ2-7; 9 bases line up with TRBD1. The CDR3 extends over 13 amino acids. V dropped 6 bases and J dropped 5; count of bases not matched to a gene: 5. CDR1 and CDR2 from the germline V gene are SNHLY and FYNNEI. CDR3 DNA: TGTGCCAGCAGGGCGGGACAGGGAAACGAGCAGTACTTC. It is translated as CASRAGQGNEQYF.

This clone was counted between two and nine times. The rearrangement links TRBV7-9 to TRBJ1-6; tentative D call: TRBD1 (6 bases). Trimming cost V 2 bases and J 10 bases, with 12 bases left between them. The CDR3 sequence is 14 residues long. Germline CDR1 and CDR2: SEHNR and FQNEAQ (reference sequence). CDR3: CASSLTGGRSPLHF. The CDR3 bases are TGTGCCAGCAGCTTAACCGGGGGCAGATCACCCCTCCACTTT.

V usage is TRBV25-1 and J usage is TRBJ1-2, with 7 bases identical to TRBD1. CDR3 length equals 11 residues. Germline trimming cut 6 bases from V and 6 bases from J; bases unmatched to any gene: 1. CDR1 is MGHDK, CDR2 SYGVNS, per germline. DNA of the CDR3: TGTGCCAGCAGCAGGGGGAATGGCTACACCTTC. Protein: CASSRGNGYTF.

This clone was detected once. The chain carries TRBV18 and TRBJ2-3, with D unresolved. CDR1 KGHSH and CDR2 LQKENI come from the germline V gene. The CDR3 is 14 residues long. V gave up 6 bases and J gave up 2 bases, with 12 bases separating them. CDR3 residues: CASSPVSTTDTQYF. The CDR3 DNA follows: TGTGCCAGCTCCCCGGTGTCGACCACAGATACGCAGTATTTT.

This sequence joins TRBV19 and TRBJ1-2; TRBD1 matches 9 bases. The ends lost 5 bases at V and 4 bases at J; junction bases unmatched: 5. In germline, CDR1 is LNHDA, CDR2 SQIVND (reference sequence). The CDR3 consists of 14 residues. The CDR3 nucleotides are TGTGCCAGTAGTCACAGGGGGCTCGTCTATGGCTACACCTTC. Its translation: CASSHRGLVYGYTF.

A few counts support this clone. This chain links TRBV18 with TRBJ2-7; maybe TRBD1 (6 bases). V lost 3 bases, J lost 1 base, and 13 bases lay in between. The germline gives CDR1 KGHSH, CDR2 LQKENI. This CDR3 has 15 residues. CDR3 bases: TGTGCCAGCTCACCGCTTAGGACAGAATCCTACGAGCAGTACTTC. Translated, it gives CASSPLRTESYEQYF.

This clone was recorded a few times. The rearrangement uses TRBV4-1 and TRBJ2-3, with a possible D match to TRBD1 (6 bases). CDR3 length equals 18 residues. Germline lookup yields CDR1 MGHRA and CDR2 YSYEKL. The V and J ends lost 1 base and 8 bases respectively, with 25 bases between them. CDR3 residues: CASSQVMGAPPPGGTQYF. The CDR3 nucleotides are TGCGCCAGCAGCCAAGTAATGGGGGCACCCCCACCGGGCGGTACGCAGTATTTT.

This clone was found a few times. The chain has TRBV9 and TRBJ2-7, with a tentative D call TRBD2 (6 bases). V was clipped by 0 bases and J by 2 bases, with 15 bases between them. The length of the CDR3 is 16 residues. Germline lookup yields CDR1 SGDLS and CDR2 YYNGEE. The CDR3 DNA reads TGTGCCAGCAGCGTAGCCGGTAGCGGATACACCTACGAGCAGTACTTC. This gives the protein CASSVAGSGYTYEQYF.

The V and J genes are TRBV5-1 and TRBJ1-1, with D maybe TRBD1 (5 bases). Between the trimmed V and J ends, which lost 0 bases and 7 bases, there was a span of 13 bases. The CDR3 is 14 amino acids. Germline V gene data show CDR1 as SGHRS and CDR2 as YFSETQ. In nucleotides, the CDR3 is TGCGCCAGCAGCTTGGCCGGGACTTCGGGTGAAGCTTTCTTT. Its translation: CASSLAGTSGEAFF.

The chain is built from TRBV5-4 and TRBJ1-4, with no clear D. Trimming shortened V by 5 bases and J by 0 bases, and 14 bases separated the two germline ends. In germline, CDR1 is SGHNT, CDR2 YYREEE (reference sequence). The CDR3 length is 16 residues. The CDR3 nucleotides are TGTGCCAGCAGGCCCGACCCGGGTCCAACTAATGAAAAACTGTTTTTT. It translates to CASRPDPGPTNEKLFF.